These 23 T cell receptor beta chains share one sample of origin, sequenced in a study of blood T cell repertoires in COVID-19. This table comes from immunoSEQ multiplex PCR, and its TCRdb copy is limited to in-frame clones, with some not included. The sample holds about 350,000 clones, around 87% seen once. Sequencing was performed on peripheral blood. The receptors were sampled from a woman aged 45-65 years with COVID-19, enrolled during active disease.

This clone came up once. The CDR3 region has the DNA TGCAGCGTTGTAGTGGGGGGGAACACTGAAGCTTTCTTT. It is translated as CSVVVGGNTEAFF. The V and J genes are TRBV29-1 and TRBJ1-1, with a possible D match to TRBD1 (5 bases). V was cut by 4 bases and J by 1 base, with 10 bases left in between. The CDR3 has 13 amino acids. Germline CDR1 reads SQVTM; CDR2 reads ANQGSEA. Looking up the rest from reference TRBV29-1 and TRBJ1-1 gives the full variable domain: SAVISQKPSRDICQRGTSLTIQCQVDSQVTMMFWYRQQPGQSLTLIATANQGSEATYESGFVIDKFPISRPNLTFSTLTVSNMSPEDSSIYLCSVVVGGNTEAFFGQGTRLTVV.

V gene TRBV30 combines with J gene TRBJ1-5, with TRBD1 matching over 7 bases. Germline values: CDR1 GTSNPN, CDR2 SVGIG (reference sequence). This CDR3 has 13 residues. V shed 2 bases, J shed 6 bases, and the junction held 4 bases outside the gene matches. In DNA form, the CDR3 reads TGTGCCTGGAGTAAGACAGGGAGTCAGCCCCAGCATTTT. Translated: CAWSKTGSQPQHF. Supplemented by reference TRBV30 and TRBJ1-5, the full variable domain reads SQTIHQWPATLVQPVGSPLSLECTVEGTSNPNLYWYRQAAGRGLQLLFYSVGIGQISSEVPQNLSASRPQDRQFILSSKKLLLSDSGFYLCAWSKTGSQPQHFGDGTRLSIL.

This chain connects TRBV6-5 to TRBJ2-2; 7 nucleotides line up with TRBD2. Germline V gene sequence: CDR1 MNHEY, CDR2 SVGAGI. This CDR3 region has 14 residues. Trimming cost V 10 bases and J 3 bases; bases outside gene matches: 8. CDR3 nucleotides: TGTGCCACCGCCCGGGGAGGGGACACCGGGGAGCTGTTTTTT. Its translation: CATARGGDTGELFF.

The chain couples TRBV5-1 to TRBJ2-6; the D is unclear. This CDR3 contains 16 residues. The germline gives CDR1 SGHRS, CDR2 YFSETQ. Trimming took off 0 bases at V and 0 bases at J, with 7 bases between the two ends. The CDR3 region is CASSLDSGSGANVLTF. In DNA, the CDR3 is TGCGCCAGCAGCTTGGATTCCGGCTCTGGGGCCAACGTCCTGACTTTC.

V and J are TRBV5-1 and TRBJ2-2; D is uncertain. CDR1 is SGHRS and CDR2 is YFSETQ in the germline V gene. CDR3 size: 13 residues. V was clipped by 2 bases and J by 3 bases, with 5 bases between them. The CDR3 nucleotides read TGCGCCAGCAGCTTCTCGTACACCGGGGAGCTGTTTTTT. It translates to CASSFSYTGELFF.

The count of this clone is one. The genes are TRBV7-2 and TRBJ1-1, with D maybe TRBD1 (5 bases). V was trimmed by 6 bases and J by 5 bases, leaving 19 bases between them. This CDR3 contains 15 residues. CDR1 is SGHTA and CDR2 is FQGNSA in the germline V gene. This chain's CDR3 is CASSLRREAGTEAFF. The CDR3 DNA reads TGTGCCAGCAGTTTACGCAGGGAAGCGGGAACTGAAGCTTTCTTT.

A word on this clone: At one end, the junction sequence differs from germline, possibly due to a read error. The chain recombines TRBV15 with TRBJ1-1; possibly TRBD1 for D (6 bases). The CDR3 runs 15 residues. Germline V gene lookup returns CDR1 LNHNV and CDR2 YYDKDF (reference sequence). Written as DNA, the CDR3 is TGTGCCACCAGCAGAATTAACAGGGTGAACGCTGAAGCTTTCTTT. This encodes CATSRINRVNAEAFF.

The chain recombines TRBV12-3 or TRBV12-4 with TRBJ1-4; D ambiguous. This CDR3 region has 13 residues. Trimming stripped 3 bases from V and 8 bases from J, with 10 bases between. DNA of the CDR3: TGTGCCAGCAGTTTCCGTGGCGGCGAAAAACTGTTTTTT. This sequence encodes CASSFRGGEKLFF.

The J gene is TRBJ1-2, the V gene TRBV25-1; 7 nucleotides agree with TRBD1. The V gene end was trimmed by 6 bases and the J gene end by 8 bases; junction bases not matched to a gene: 6. CDR1 and CDR2 (germline): MGHDK, SYGVNS. There are 12 residues in the CDR3. The CDR3, as DNA: TGTGCCAGCAGAGGCAGGGGGAAGGGCTACACCTTC. Translation gives CASRGRGKGYTF.

The chain carries TRBV19 and TRBJ2-1; possibly TRBD2 for D (5 bases). Trimming shortened V by 9 bases and J by 5 bases, and 17 bases separated the two germline ends. The germline gives CDR1 LNHDA, CDR2 SQIVND (reference sequence). The CDR3 extends over 14 amino acids. The CDR3 sequence is CASKPGSSHNEQFF. The CDR3 DNA follows: TGTGCCAGCAAACCTGGGAGTTCCCACAATGAGCAGTTCTTC.

The DNA of the CDR3 is TGCGCCAGCAGCCAAGATCTGGGGAGTGGATTAGATACGCAGTATTTT. As protein: CASSQDLGSGLDTQYF. The J gene is TRBJ2-3, the V gene TRBV4-1; D is possibly TRBD2 (5 bases). The CDR3 is made up of 16 amino acids. Trimming removed 0 bases at V and 5 bases at J, with 15 bases between. Germline CDR1 MGHRA, CDR2 YSYEKL.

This clone was observed once. The chain links TRBV7-2 to TRBJ2-7; D uncertain. Looked up from germline, CDR1 is SGHTA and CDR2 is FQGNSA. V was pared by 3 bases and J by 2 bases, with 14 bases between. The CDR3 is 15 residues long. CDR3 amino acids: CASSFLAGDTYEQYF. In DNA, the CDR3 is TGTGCCAGCAGCTTTTTGGCAGGTGATACCTACGAGCAGTACTTC. The full variable domain, with the rest looked up from reference TRBV7-2 and TRBJ2-7, is GAGVSQSPSNKVTEKGKDVELRCDPISGHTALYWYRQSLGQGLEFLIYFQGNSAPDKSGLPSDRFSAERTGGSVSTLTIQRTQQEDSAVYLCASSFLAGDTYEQYFGPGTRLTVT.

Only one count was recorded for this clone. The chain carries TRBV2 and TRBJ1-1; TRBD1 matches 8 bases. Germline-derived CDR1 and CDR2 are SNHLY and FYNNEI. The V and J ends lost 5 bases and 0 bases, in that order; junction bases with no gene match: 5. CDR3 length: 15 amino acids. In DNA, the CDR3 is TGTGCCAGCAGTCGACAGGGGACCTTGAACACTGAAGCTTTCTTT. This sequence encodes CASSRQGTLNTEAFF.

The chain combines TRBV18 with TRBJ2-1, with D maybe TRBD1 (5 bases). Trimming shortened V by 0 bases and J by 6 bases, and 9 bases separated the two germline ends. The CDR3 length is 14 residues. CDR1 and CDR2 (germline): KGHSH, LQKENI. CDR3 loop: CASSPPIRGNEQFF. CDR3 in DNA: TGTGCCAGCTCACCACCGATTAGGGGCAATGAGCAGTTCTTC.

The chain has TRBV5-4 and TRBJ1-4; D remains unclear. The CDR3 covers 12 residues. CDR1 is SGHNT, CDR2 YYREEE, per germline (reference sequence). Trimming removed 0 bases from V and 7 bases from J, with 4 bases in between. The CDR3 sequence: CASSLVGEKLFF. The DNA of the CDR3 is TGTGCCAGCAGCTTGGTCGGTGAAAAACTGTTTTTT.

The genes are TRBV7-7 and TRBJ2-7, with 9 bases matching TRBD1. V shed 2 bases and J 4 bases; nucleotides not matched to a gene: 6. The CDR3 totals 15 residues. CDR1 and CDR2 (germline): SSHAT, FNYEAQ (reference sequence). CDR3 sequence (DNA): TGTGCCAGCAGCTTATTACCGGGACAGGGTTACGAGCAGTACTTC. Encoded protein: CASSLLPGQGYEQYF.

The CDR3 loop is CSVQKGDSNQPQHF. The DNA for the CDR3 is TGCAGCGTTCAGAAGGGGGATAGCAATCAGCCCCAGCATTTT. V is TRBV29-1 and J is TRBJ1-5; a possible D gene is TRBD1 (6 bases). This CDR3 has 14 residues. From germline, CDR1 is SQVTM and CDR2 ANQGSEA. V dropped 5 bases and J dropped 0 bases, with 11 bases sitting between them.

Worth noting for this clone: A read error may produce the germline difference seen at one junction end. This sequence joins TRBV3-1 (or the pseudogene TRBV3-2) and TRBJ2-1; 9 bases line up with TRBD1. Germline assignment: CDR1 LGHDT and CDR2 YNNKEL (reference sequence). This CDR3 has 12 residues. CDR3 nucleotide sequence: TGTGCCAGCAGCCATTCGGATGGACAGGGGATCTTC. This translates into CASSHSDGQGIF.

This clone was detected only once. CDR3 sequence (DNA): TGTGCCAGCACCACAGGACAGGGGACCACTGAAGCTTTCTTT. Protein product: CASTTGQGTTEAFF. This chain connects TRBV27 to TRBJ1-1, with 9 bases aligning to TRBD1. With 7 bases clipped from V and 4 bases from J, the junction kept 7 bases outside the gene matches. This CDR3 region has 14 residues. Germline V gives CDR1 MNHEY, CDR2 SMNVEV (reference sequence).

V usage is TRBV11-3 and J usage is TRBJ2-3; D might be TRBD1 (7 bases). Germline CDR1 reads SGHNT; CDR2 reads YENEEA. This CDR3 is built from 16 residues. Trimming cost V 6 bases and J 2 bases, with 18 bases left between them. In DNA, the CDR3 is TGTGCCAGCAGTTCAGGGGACAGCGGGCACACAGATACGCAGTATTTT. Amino acid sequence: CASSSGDSGHTDTQYF.

This clone appeared a single time. The rearrangement uses TRBV19 and TRBJ2-1; 10 bases line up with TRBD2. V lost 5 bases to trimming and J lost 2 bases; unmatched junction nucleotides: 6. CDR3 length: 16 amino acids. Germline V gives CDR1 LNHDA, CDR2 SQIVND (reference sequence). The CDR3 bases are TGTGCCAGTAGTCTCCAAGCGGGAGGGCCCTACAATGAGCAGTTCTTC. Translating it yields CASSLQAGGPYNEQFF.

V gene TRBV28 combines with J gene TRBJ1-3; D gene uncertain. The CDR3 covers 14 residues. Germline V gives CDR1 MDHEN, CDR2 SYDVKM. The V end lost 3 bases, the J end lost 0 bases, and 6 bases lay between the germline ends. The DNA for the CDR3 is TGTGCCAGCAGTTTTTCGCGCTCTGGAAACACCATATATTTT. Residues: CASSFSRSGNTIYF. The complete variable domain, with remaining parts taken from reference TRBV28 and TRBJ1-3, reads DVKVTQSSRYLVKRTGEKVFLECVQDMDHENMFWYRQDPGLGLRLIYFSYDVKMKEKGDIPEGYSVSREKKERFSLILESASTNQTSMYLCASSFSRSGNTIYFGEGSWLTVV.

The V gene is TRBV4-1, the J gene TRBJ2-3; maybe TRBD1 (5 bases). The CDR3 covers 15 residues. Trimming shortened V by 1 base and J by 5 bases, and 13 bases separated the two germline ends. The germline V gene encodes CDR1 MGHRA and CDR2 YSYEKL. Written as DNA, the CDR3 is TGCGCCAGCAGCCAAGTAGGGCAGGGTAGAGATACGCAGTATTTT. Residues: CASSQVGQGRDTQYF.